This passage covers 13 T cell receptor beta chains from one sample sequenced in a study of cytomegalovirus exposure and HLA in healthy donors. PCR employed 60 Vbeta and 13 Jbeta primers. Using immunoSEQ multiplex PCR, the repertoire was profiled, and TCRdb retains in-frame clones only, with some absent. This table has approximately 100,000 clones, roughly 79% appearing once. The specimen was PBMCs. The receptors come from a woman in her thirties or forties in good health and CMV-seronegative.

V and J are TRBV7-2 and TRBJ1-4; D might be TRBD1 (6 bases). Germline V CDR1 and CDR2: SGHTA, FQGNSA. V was clipped by 1 base and J by 10 bases, with 7 bases between them. This CDR3 comprises 12 residues. The CDR3 here is CASSLEGGKLFF. CDR3 coding DNA: TGTGCCAGCAGCTTAGAAGGGGGAAAACTGTTTTTT. The full variable domain, with the rest looked up from reference TRBV7-2 and TRBJ1-4, is GAGVSQSPSNKVTEKGKDVELRCDPISGHTALYWYRQSLGQGLEFLIYFQGNSAPDKSGLPSDRFSAERTGGSVSTLTIQRTQQEDSAVYLCASSLEGGKLFFGSGTQLSVL.

V gene TRBV5-1 combines with J gene TRBJ2-7, with 7 bases fitting TRBD1. This CDR3 is built from 13 residues. V lost 1 base, J lost 4 bases, and 2 bases stayed unmatched. CDR1 and CDR2 (germline): SGHRS, YFSETQ. DNA for the CDR3: TGCGCCAGCAGCTTGAGACAGGGTTACGAGCAGTACTTC. Translation gives CASSLRQGYEQYF.

The J gene is TRBJ2-5, the V gene TRBV6-5; TRBD1 aligns across 9 bases. Germline assignment: CDR1 MNHEY and CDR2 SVGAGI. The CDR3 length is 14 residues. V trimming: 7 bases; J trimming: 7 bases; junction bases outside the gene matches: 10. CDR3 region: CASTQEGQGGTQYF. In DNA, the CDR3 is TGTGCCAGCACCCAGGAGGGACAGGGAGGGACCCAGTACTTC.

The rearrangement links TRBV4-1 to TRBJ2-5; weak D call: TRBD2 (5 bases). The V gene's germline CDR1 is MGHRA and CDR2 YSYEKL. The CDR3 runs to 15 residues. V gave up 4 bases and J gave up 5 bases, with 17 bases separating them. CDR3 nucleotide sequence: TGCGCCAGCAGCCGAGTACCCGGGGTGGGGGAGACCCAGTACTTC. Translated: CASSRVPGVGETQYF.

The chain recombines TRBV28 with TRBJ1-4; D is unresolved. Germline V lookup: CDR1 MDHEN, CDR2 SYDVKM. This CDR3 spans 15 amino acids. V was cut by 2 bases and J by 1 base, with 8 bases left in between. The CDR3 DNA reads TGTGCCAGCAGTTTAATGTCGGGAACTAATGAAAAACTGTTTTTT. Amino acids: CASSLMSGTNEKLFF.

The chain couples TRBV7-6 to TRBJ1-1, with 7 nucleotides matching TRBD1. After removal of 1 base from V and 2 bases from J, the junction contained 13 bases not matched to a gene. CDR1 is SGHVS, CDR2 FNYEAQ, per germline. The CDR3 covers 18 residues. The CDR3 here is CASSLVPLSGTANTEAFF. The CDR3 nucleotides read TGTGCCAGCAGCTTAGTTCCCCTTTCGGGGACAGCTAACACTGAAGCTTTCTTT.

The gene calls are TRBV6-1 and TRBJ2-1; TRBD2 matches at 12 bases. The CDR3 is 15 amino acids. The germline V gene has CDR1 MNHNS and CDR2 SASEGT. The trim removed 2 bases at V and 10 bases at J, leaving 6 bases unmatched. The CDR3 is CASSELAGGRREQFF. The CDR3 nucleotides read TGTGCCAGCAGTGAACTAGCGGGGGGGCGCAGGGAGCAGTTCTTC.

The chain carries TRBV6-1 and TRBJ1-1, with 7 bases matching TRBD1. Germline values: CDR1 MNHNS, CDR2 SASEGT. Losses at the gene ends were 1 base for V and 3 bases for J; bases not matched to a gene: 11. This CDR3 region has 17 residues. The CDR3 nucleotides read TGTGCCAGCAGTGAAGTTTTTCTAGGGGGCGGGGACACTGAAGCTTTCTTT. It codes for CASSEVFLGGGDTEAFF.

Regarding this clone: One end of the junction fails to match germline, which may point to a read error. The rearrangement links TRBV7-9 to TRBJ2-1; D uncertain. Germline V CDR1 and CDR2: SEHNR, FQNEAQ (reference sequence). This CDR3 spans 12 amino acids. CDR3 bases: TGTTCCAGCAGCTTTAAGCTTAATGAGCAGTTCTTC. This sequence encodes CSSSFKLNEQFF.

A remark on this clone: Since the CDR3 does not end with the conserved phenylalanine or tryptophan, this likely comes from a read error. CDR3 nucleotides: TGCGCCAGCAGCCAAGACGGGGATGGCTACACCGTC. Protein product: CASSQDGDGYTV. The genes are TRBV4-1 and TRBJ1-2; D is uncertain. Germline-derived CDR1 and CDR2 are MGHRA and YSYEKL. CDR3 length equals 12 residues. The V end was cut by 0 bases, the J end by 6 bases, with 5 bases between.

This clone was seen only a few times. The CDR3 sequence is CASSPSAGGTGTEQFF. The DNA for the CDR3 is TGTGCCAGCAGCCCATCCGCCGGGGGGACAGGGACTGAGCAGTTCTTC. The chain combines TRBV7-3 with TRBJ2-1, with 9 bases matching TRBD1. Germline CDR1 is SGHTA and CDR2 is FQGTGA. The V and J ends lost 5 bases and 9 bases, in that order; junction bases with no gene match: 14. The CDR3 length is 16 residues.

The chain recombines TRBV9 with TRBJ2-3; tentative D call: TRBD2 (6 bases). Germline V gene data show CDR1 as SGDLS and CDR2 as YYNGEE. V gave up 4 bases and J gave up 0 bases, with 12 bases separating them. CDR3 size: 15 residues. CDR3: CASSLDGTSTDTQYF. CDR3 coding DNA: TGTGCCAGCAGCCTCGACGGGACTAGCACAGATACGCAGTATTTT. The complete variable domain, with remaining parts taken from reference TRBV9 and TRBJ2-3, reads DSGVTQTPKHLITATGQRVTLRCSPRSGDLSVYWYQQSLDQGLQFLIQYYNGEERAKGNILERFSAQQFPDLHSELNLSSLELGDSALYFCASSLDGTSTDTQYFGPGTRLTVL.

The CDR3 DNA follows: TGTGCCAGCAGAAGGACAGGCATGTACCAAGAGACCCAGTACTTC. This sequence encodes CASRRTGMYQETQYF. The gene calls are TRBV6-5 and TRBJ2-5; 7 bases align to TRBD1. The V and J ends lost 6 bases and 0 bases, in that order; junction bases with no gene match: 7. The CDR3 spans 15 residues. The V gene's germline CDR1 is MNHEY and CDR2 SVGAGI.